The 32 T cell receptor beta chains reported below all come from one sample, sequenced in a study of T cells in Graves' hyperthyroidism and ophthalmopathy. Amplified TCR beta CDR3 regions derived from RNA transcripts. RT-PCR in the first round (using the HTBI primer set) targeted the TCR CDR3. TCRdb used MiXCR to reprocess the multiplex PCR reads, holding one entry per CDR3 protein. The sample comprises 330,000 or so distinct CDR3 sequences, roughly 18% of which are singletons, and less than 20% rests with the top ten. The sequencing sample was made of blood. These receptors were taken from a woman in her forties with Graves' ophthalmopathy.

The table lists this clonotype with many counts. V usage is TRBV5-1 and J usage is TRBJ2-7; 8 nucleotides agree with TRBD2. Germline-derived CDR1 and CDR2 are SGHRS and YFSETQ. This CDR3 contains 14 residues. V lost 7 bases to trimming and J lost 2 bases; unmatched junction nucleotides: 8. The DNA for the CDR3 is TGCGCCAGCCGGCGGGGGGACGTAACCTACGAGCAGTACTTC. This sequence encodes CASRRGDVTYEQYF.

This clonotype was seen at least ten times. The chain joins TRBV6-2 or TRBV6-3 to TRBJ2-2; D call uncertain. Trimming stripped 4 bases from V and 7 bases from J, with 7 bases between. The CDR3 contains 12 residues. Germline V gene data show CDR1 as MNHEY and CDR2 as SVGEGT. Here the CDR3 DNA reads TGTGCCAGCAGTTCGTGGCTCGGGGAGCTGTTTTTT. It translates to CASSSWLGELFF.

This clonotype appeared many times. This sequence joins TRBV11-2 and TRBJ2-2; D gene unclear. This CDR3 is built from 13 residues. Trimming took 7 bases from V and 14 from J, leaving 20 bases between them. Germline V gene lookup returns CDR1 SGHAT and CDR2 FQNNGV. The CDR3 DNA follows: TGTGCCAGCACCCCGATACGGGTCTCCAATCTGTTTTTT. Translated, it gives CASTPIRVSNLFF.

This clonotype has just a few counts. The chain couples TRBV2 to TRBJ2-7; TRBD1 aligns across 10 bases. The CDR3 has 16 residues. Germline lookup yields CDR1 SNHLY and CDR2 FYNNEI. Germline trimming cut 6 bases from V and 2 bases from J; bases unmatched to any gene: 10. Written as DNA, the CDR3 is TGTGCCAGCAGCGATTCCGGGACAGGGGACACCTACGAGCAGTACTTC. Translation: CASSDSGTGDTYEQYF.

This clonotype was detected ten times or more. One end of the junction varies from germline; a read error may be responsible. The rearrangement joins TRBV7-6 to TRBJ1-3; TRBD1 matches 7 bases. Germline CDR1 is SGHVS and CDR2 is FNYEAQ. The CDR3 extends over 16 amino acids. The CDR3 DNA reads TGTACCAGCAGCCCATCCAGGACAGGCTCTGGAAACACCATATATTTT. This encodes CTSSPSRTGSGNTIYF.

This clonotype was recorded at least ten times. The chain employs TRBV19 and TRBJ1-1, with D perhaps matching TRBD1 (5 bases). Germline V gene data show CDR1 as LNHDA and CDR2 as SQIVND (reference sequence). This CDR3 comprises 13 residues. V was trimmed by 6 bases and J by 3 bases, leaving 11 bases between them. The CDR3 nucleotides read TGTGCCAGTAGGCGCAGGGCGGACACTGAAGCTTTCTTT. This codes for CASRRRADTEAFF.

This chain uses TRBV4-1 with TRBJ2-7; TRBD2 matches 13 bases. V lost 3 bases, J lost 0 bases, and 5 bases stayed unmatched. This CDR3 is built from 17 residues. Germline CDR1 and CDR2: MGHRA and YSYEKL. The DNA for the CDR3 is TGCGCCAGCAGCCATCCACTAGCGGGAGGGAGCTCCTACGAGCAGTACTTC. Its translation is CASSHPLAGGSSYEQYF.

The chain couples TRBV11-2 to TRBJ1-1, with D uncertain. CDR1 and CDR2 (germline): SGHAT, FQNNGV. This CDR3 comprises 13 residues. V was clipped by 5 bases and J by 5 bases, with 12 bases between them. The CDR3 sequence: CASSPERQTEAFF. For the CDR3, the DNA is TGTGCCAGCAGCCCGGAGAGGCAGACTGAAGCTTTCTTT.

This clonotype was seen many times. The chain employs TRBV5-1 and TRBJ1-5, with D perhaps matching TRBD1 (6 bases). The CDR3 totals 17 residues. Germline CDR1 reads SGHRS; CDR2 reads YFSETQ. V dropped 0 bases and J dropped 0 bases, with 13 bases sitting between them. The CDR3, as DNA: TGCGCCAGCAGCTTGGGGACAGACGCTTATAGCAATCAGCCCCAGCATTTT. Encoded protein: CASSLGTDAYSNQPQHF. Using reference TRBV5-1 and TRBJ1-5 for the parts outside the CDR3, the full variable domain is KAGVTQTPRYLIKTRGQQVTLSCSPISGHRSVSWYQQTPGQGLQFLFEYFSETQRNKGNFPGRFSGRQFSNSRSEMNVSTLELGDSALYLCASSLGTDAYSNQPQHFGDGTRLSIL.

This clonotype was counted many times. The gene calls are TRBV6-1 and TRBJ1-1, with D possibly being TRBD1 (6 bases). This CDR3 spans 14 amino acids. The germline V gene has CDR1 MNHNS and CDR2 SASEGT. Trimming cost V 3 bases and J 1 base, with 9 bases left between them. CDR3 nucleotides: TGTGCCAGCAGTGAGGGGGGCGCGAACACTGAAGCTTTCTTT. It is translated as CASSEGGANTEAFF.

This chain uses TRBV7-9 with TRBJ2-5; D is unclear. The CDR3 covers 12 residues. With 6 bases removed from V and 5 bases from J, the gap between germline ends came to 10 bases. The germline V gene encodes CDR1 SEHNR and CDR2 FQNEAQ (reference sequence). The CDR3 DNA is TGTGCCAGCAGGAGAATCCTGGAGACCCAGTACTTC. Encoded protein: CASRRILETQYF.

This clonotype has at least ten counts. The J gene is TRBJ1-1, the V gene TRBV5-1; TRBD1 agrees at 11 bases. V was pared by 0 bases and J by 6 bases, with 16 bases of the junction left unmatched. The CDR3 loop spans 19 amino acids. Germline CDR1 SGHRS, CDR2 YFSETQ. For the CDR3, the DNA is TGCGCCAGCAGCTTGGCCCCGCGCGGACAGGGGGCGCGTAAAGCTGAAGCTTTCTTT. Its translation: CASSLAPRGQGARKAEAFF.

This clonotype was detected many times. The chain couples TRBV12-3 or TRBV12-4 to TRBJ1-1; D unresolved. With 5 bases removed from V and 3 bases from J, the gap between germline ends came to 10 bases. This CDR3 spans 13 amino acids. CDR3 sequence (DNA): TGTGCCAGCAGTCCGTCCCCTCACACTGAAGCTTTCTTT. It yields the protein CASSPSPHTEAFF.

This clonotype has a count of ten or more. This chain connects TRBV7-2 to TRBJ1-3, with 8 bases matching TRBD1. The CDR3 covers 15 residues. The germline gives CDR1 SGHTA, CDR2 FQGNSA. Germline trimming cut 9 bases from V and 3 bases from J; bases unmatched to any gene: 10. The CDR3 sequence is CASAGTGSVGNTIYF. The CDR3, as DNA: TGTGCCAGTGCCGGGACAGGATCCGTTGGAAACACCATATATTTT.

The V and J genes are TRBV6-1 and TRBJ1-5, with 7 nucleotides matching TRBD1. Germline V gives CDR1 MNHNS, CDR2 SASEGT. The CDR3 has 14 amino acids. V gave up 4 bases and J gave up 5 bases; unmatched junction bases: 5. The DNA for the CDR3 is TGTGCCAGCAGTGCCCAGGGGGGAGATCAGCCCCAGCATTTT. Translation gives CASSAQGGDQPQHF.

Ten or more counts support this clonotype. The chain carries TRBV28 and TRBJ1-5, with TRBD1 matching over 9 bases. CDR1 is MDHEN, CDR2 SYDVKM, per germline. The V gene end was trimmed by 7 bases and the J gene end by 3 bases; junction bases not matched to a gene: 13. The CDR3 covers 17 residues. For the CDR3, the DNA is TGTGCCAGCAATTTTGGGGACAGGGAGAGGTCCAATCAGCCCCAGCATTTT. It yields the protein CASNFGDRERSNQPQHF.

Turning to this clonotype: This may stem from a read error, because a much larger clone lies one nucleotide away. The CDR3 carries no conserved terminal phenylalanine or tryptophan, so it likely arises from a read error. The genes are TRBV28 and TRBJ2-5; no reliable D call. The CDR3 contains 19 residues. From germline, CDR1 is MDHEN and CDR2 SYDVKM. V dropped 5 bases and J dropped 4 bases, with 29 bases sitting between them. The CDR3 sequence is CASSPISSGRRRARETQYL. DNA of the CDR3: TGTGCCAGCAGTCCTATTAGCTCAGGACGGCGGAGAGCTAGAGAGACCCAGTACCTC.

Many counts were recorded for this clonotype. This chain links TRBV5-5 with TRBJ2-7; D unresolved. This CDR3 is built from 15 residues. Germline V gives CDR1 SGHKS, CDR2 YYEKEE (reference sequence). V lost 4 bases, J lost 0 bases, and 14 bases lay in between. The CDR3 sequence is CASSRATNPSYEQYF. The CDR3 nucleotides read TGTGCCAGCAGCCGGGCGACCAATCCCTCCTACGAGCAGTACTTC.

This clonotype was recorded many times. The chain is built from TRBV5-5 and TRBJ2-4, with D tentatively TRBD1 (6 bases). The V gene's germline CDR1 is SGHKS and CDR2 YYEKEE (reference sequence). The CDR3 totals 14 residues. With 4 bases removed from V and 6 bases from J, the gap between germline ends came to 14 bases. This CDR3 is CASSSGQIGNIQYF. For the CDR3, the DNA is TGTGCCAGCAGCAGCGGACAGATAGGAAACATTCAGTACTTC.

The rearrangement uses TRBV4-1 and TRBJ2-2; D tentatively fits TRBD1 or TRBD2 (5 bases each). The V end lost 0 bases, the J end lost 4 bases, and 9 bases lay between the germline ends. Germline V gene lookup returns CDR1 MGHRA and CDR2 YSYEKL. The CDR3 covers 15 residues. The CDR3 loop reads CASSQEGRATGELFF. In nucleotides, the CDR3 is TGCGCCAGCAGCCAAGAGGGGCGGGCCACCGGGGAGCTGTTTTTT.

This clonotype was found many times. The CDR3 is CASSSGTGFSYGYTF. For the CDR3, the DNA is TGCGCCAGCAGCTCCGGGACCGGTTTCAGTTATGGCTACACCTTC. The J gene is TRBJ1-2, the V gene TRBV5-1; tentative D call: TRBD1 (5 bases). With 3 bases removed from V and 5 bases from J, the gap between germline ends came to 17 bases. CDR3 length: 15 amino acids. Germline values: CDR1 SGHRS, CDR2 YFSETQ.

The chain couples TRBV7-2 to TRBJ2-7; the D gene could be TRBD1 or TRBD2 (5 bases each). V was clipped by 7 bases and J by 2 bases, with 12 bases between them. Germline V CDR1 and CDR2: SGHTA, FQGNSA. This CDR3 is 13 amino acids long. The CDR3 nucleotides are TGTGCCAGCACCCCGTGGGGACCCTACGAGCAGTACTTC. This encodes CASTPWGPYEQYF.

This clonotype was seen a handful of times. This may stem from a read error, because a much larger clone lies one nucleotide away. Because it lacks the conserved phenylalanine or tryptophan at the end, this CDR3 is likely a read error. V usage is TRBV4-1 and J usage is TRBJ1-2; no clear D. The V end lost 1 base, the J end lost 5 bases, and 11 bases lay between the germline ends. This CDR3 is 14 amino acids long. Germline V gene sequence: CDR1 MGHRA, CDR2 YSYEKL. Here the CDR3 DNA reads TGCGCCAGCAGCCAAGCCACAATTTTTTATGGCTACACCCTC. This gives the protein CASSQATIFYGYTL.

This clonotype has only a few counts. The chain combines TRBV12-5 with TRBJ2-5; TRBD1 aligns across 7 bases. The germline gives CDR1 LGHNT, CDR2 FRNRAP. J lost 3 bases, V lost 6 bases, and 7 bases had no gene match. The CDR3 runs 14 residues. The CDR3 DNA reads as TGTGCTAGTGGCTCGGGACAGACAGAAGAGACCCAGTACTTC. It yields the protein CASGSGQTEETQYF.

This clonotype was counted many times. V usage is TRBV20-1 and J usage is TRBJ1-1; 11 bases line up with TRBD1. With 4 bases clipped from V and 2 bases from J, the junction kept 12 bases outside the gene matches. Germline V gene data show CDR1 as DFQATT and CDR2 as SNEGSKA (reference sequence). This CDR3 comprises 17 residues. The CDR3, as DNA: TGCAGTGCTATCGGGAGGCGGGACAGGGGGTCCAACACTGAAGCTTTCTTT. This encodes CSAIGRRDRGSNTEAFF.

In this sample, this clonotype turned up many times. The chain joins TRBV7-8 to TRBJ2-2; 8 positions agree with TRBD2. Germline V gene lookup returns CDR1 SGHVS and CDR2 FQNEAQ. J gave up 5 bases and V 6 bases, and 14 bases lay outside the gene matches. The CDR3 has 17 residues. This CDR3 is CASRRIVAGRGTGELFF. In nucleotides, the CDR3 is TGTGCCAGCAGGAGGATTGTAGCGGGACGGGGAACCGGGGAGCTGTTTTTT.

The V gene is TRBV6-2 or TRBV6-3, the J gene TRBJ2-1; D might be TRBD2 (6 bases). Trimming shortened V by 0 bases and J by 0 bases, and 9 bases separated the two germline ends. CDR1 is MNHEY and CDR2 is SVGEGT in the germline V gene. This CDR3 has 16 amino acids. This CDR3 is CASSYSSGGSYNEQFF. The CDR3 coding sequence is TGTGCCAGCAGTTACTCGTCCGGGGGCTCCTACAATGAGCAGTTCTTC.

This clonotype was found many times. This CDR3 reads CSAVDRVKQETQYF. DNA of the CDR3: TGCAGTGCCGTCGACAGGGTTAAGCAAGAGACCCAGTACTTC. The V gene is TRBV20-1, the J gene TRBJ2-5, with 7 bases matching TRBD1. Trimming at V came to 6 bases and at J to 2 bases, leaving 9 bases not matched to a gene. In germline, CDR1 is DFQATT, CDR2 SNEGSKA (reference sequence). The CDR3 extends over 14 amino acids.

This clonotype was found many times. J is TRBJ1-3 and V is TRBV29-1; TRBD1 matches 8 bases. CDR3 size: 12 residues. CDR1 SQVTM and CDR2 ANQGSEA come from the germline V gene. Unmatched junction bases numbered 4, after V lost 8 bases and J lost 4 bases. The CDR3 loop reads CSIGQGGNTIYF. In nucleotides, the CDR3 is TGCAGCATAGGACAGGGCGGAAACACCATATATTTT.

This clonotype was detected ten times or more. V usage is TRBV12-3 or TRBV12-4 and J usage is TRBJ1-2; a weak D match, TRBD1 (6 bases). This CDR3 region has 14 residues. The V end was cut by 3 bases, the J end by 5 bases, with 13 bases between. The CDR3 loop is CASSFNQGGYGYTF. DNA for the CDR3: TGTGCCAGCAGTTTTAACCAAGGGGGGTATGGCTACACCTTC.

This clonotype was seen repeatedly, ten times or more. DNA of the CDR3: TGTGCCAGCAGCAGTGACAGGGGGCGTTCTGTTATTGGCTACACCTTC. Translated, it gives CASSSDRGRSVIGYTF. The chain employs TRBV12-3 or TRBV12-4 and TRBJ1-2, with TRBD1 identical over 10 bases. With 6 bases clipped from V and 7 bases from J, the junction kept 14 bases outside the gene matches. This CDR3 is 16 amino acids long.

Ten or more counts support this clonotype. The chain combines TRBV7-8 with TRBJ1-3; 7 positions match TRBD1. The junction had 9 bases not matched to a gene; V was cut back by 6 bases and J by 4 bases. The CDR3 runs 15 residues. Per the germline V gene, CDR1 is SGHVS and CDR2 is FQNEAQ. CDR3: CASRVDTGAGNTIYF. Written as DNA, the CDR3 is TGTGCCAGCAGGGTCGATACAGGGGCAGGAAACACCATATATTTT.